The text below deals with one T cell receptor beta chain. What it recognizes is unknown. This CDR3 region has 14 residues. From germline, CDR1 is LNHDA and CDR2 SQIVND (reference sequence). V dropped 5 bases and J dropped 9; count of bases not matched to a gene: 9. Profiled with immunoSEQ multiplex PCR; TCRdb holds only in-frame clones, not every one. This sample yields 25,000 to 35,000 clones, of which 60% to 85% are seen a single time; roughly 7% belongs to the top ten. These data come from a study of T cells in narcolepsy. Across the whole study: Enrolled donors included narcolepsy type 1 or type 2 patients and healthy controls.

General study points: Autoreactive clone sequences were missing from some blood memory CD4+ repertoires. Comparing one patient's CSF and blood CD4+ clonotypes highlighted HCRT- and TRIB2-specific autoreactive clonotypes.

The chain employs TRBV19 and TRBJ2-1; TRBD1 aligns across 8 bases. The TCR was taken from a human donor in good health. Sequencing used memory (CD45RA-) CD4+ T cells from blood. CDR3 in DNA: TGTGCCAGTAGTCAAGGACAGGGCCTCGGTGAGCAGTTCTTC. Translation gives CASSQGQGLGEQFF.